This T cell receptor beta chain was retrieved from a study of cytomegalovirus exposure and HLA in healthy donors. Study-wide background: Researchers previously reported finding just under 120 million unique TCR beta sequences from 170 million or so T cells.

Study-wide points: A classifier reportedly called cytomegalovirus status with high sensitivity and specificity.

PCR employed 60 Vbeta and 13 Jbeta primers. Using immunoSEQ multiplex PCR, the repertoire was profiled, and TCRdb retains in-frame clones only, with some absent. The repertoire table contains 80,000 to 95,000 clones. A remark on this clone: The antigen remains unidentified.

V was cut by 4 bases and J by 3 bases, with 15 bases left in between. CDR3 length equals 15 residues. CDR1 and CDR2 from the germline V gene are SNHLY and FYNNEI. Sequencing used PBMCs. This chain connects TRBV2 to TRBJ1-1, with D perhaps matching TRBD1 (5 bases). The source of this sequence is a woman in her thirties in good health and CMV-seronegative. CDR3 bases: TGTGCCAGCAGTGGATGGGGCCCAGGGTACACTGAAGCTTTCTTT. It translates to CASSGWGPGYTEAFF. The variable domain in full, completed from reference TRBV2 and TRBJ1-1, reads EPEVTQTPSHQVTQMGQEVILRCVPISNHLYFYWYRQILGQKVEFLVSFYNNEISEKSEIFDDQFSVERPDGSNFTLKIRSTKLEDSAMYFCASSGWGPGYTEAFFGQGTRLTVV.